This T cell receptor (beta chain) originates from a study of cytomegalovirus exposure and HLA in healthy donors. Across the study: Among around 170 million T cells, an earlier analysis found roughly 110 million unique TCR beta sequences.

The table lists this clone with a count of one. Its antigen remains unidentified. Other DNA variants within this sample encode the same CDR3. Primers: 60 Vbeta forward and 13 Jbeta reverse. This table comes from immunoSEQ multiplex PCR, and its TCRdb copy is limited to in-frame clones, with some not included. The sample holds 150,000 to 200,000 clones, roughly 79% seen once. Study-level points and caveats: CMV serostatus alone was available as immune exposure information. The Asian-associated ancestry cluster reportedly had fewer N-insertions than the approximately 630-donor mean in a later analysis.

The specimen was PBMCs. This receptor was obtained from a woman in her thirties or forties in good health and CMV-seropositive.

CDR3 nucleotides: TGTGCCTGGTCCCCGGGGTCTGGGGCCAACGTCCTGACTTTC. Its translation is CAWSPGSGANVLTF. The V gene is TRBV30, the J gene TRBJ2-6; TRBD2 is a possible D gene (5 bases). The V end was cut by 5 bases, the J end by 1 base, with 9 bases between. Germline CDR1 and CDR2: GTSNPN and SVGIG (reference sequence). The CDR3 has 14 residues.